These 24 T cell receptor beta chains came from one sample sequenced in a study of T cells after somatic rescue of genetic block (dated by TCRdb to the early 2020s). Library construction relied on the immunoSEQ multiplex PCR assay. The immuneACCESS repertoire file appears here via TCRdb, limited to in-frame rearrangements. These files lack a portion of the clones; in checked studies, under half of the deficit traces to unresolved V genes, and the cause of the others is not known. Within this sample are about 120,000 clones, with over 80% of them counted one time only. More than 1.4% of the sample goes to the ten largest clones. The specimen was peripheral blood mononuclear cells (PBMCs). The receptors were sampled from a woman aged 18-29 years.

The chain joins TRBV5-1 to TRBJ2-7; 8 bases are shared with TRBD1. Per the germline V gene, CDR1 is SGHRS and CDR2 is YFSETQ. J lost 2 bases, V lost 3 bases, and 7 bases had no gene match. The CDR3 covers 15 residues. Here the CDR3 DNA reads TGCGCCAGCAGCTCAGACAGGGGACGACCCTACGAGCAGTACTTC. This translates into CASSSDRGRPYEQYF.

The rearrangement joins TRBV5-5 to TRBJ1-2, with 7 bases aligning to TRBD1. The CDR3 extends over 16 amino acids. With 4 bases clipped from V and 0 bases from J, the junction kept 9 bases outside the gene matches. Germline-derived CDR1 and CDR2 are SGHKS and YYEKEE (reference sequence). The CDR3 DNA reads TGTGCCAGCAGCCTCTACCCGACAGGGTCTAACTATGGCTACACCTTC. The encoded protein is CASSLYPTGSNYGYTF.

The CDR3 DNA follows: TGTGCCAGTAGGGCCGAAGACAGGGGGAGTCAGCCCCAGCATTTT. Its translation is CASRAEDRGSQPQHF. The V call is TRBV19, the J call TRBJ1-5, with TRBD1 matching over 9 bases. Germline V gene sequence: CDR1 LNHDA, CDR2 SQIVND (reference sequence). V shed 6 bases and J 6 bases; nucleotides not matched to a gene: 9. The CDR3 has 15 amino acids.

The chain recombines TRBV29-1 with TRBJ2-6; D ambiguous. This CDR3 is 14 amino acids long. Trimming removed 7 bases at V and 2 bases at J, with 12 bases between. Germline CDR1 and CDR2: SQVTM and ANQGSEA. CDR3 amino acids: CSAREGTGANVLTF. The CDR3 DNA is TGCAGCGCCCGAGAAGGGACTGGGGCCAACGTCCTGACTTTC. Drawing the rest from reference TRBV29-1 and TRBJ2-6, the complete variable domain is SAVISQKPSRDICQRGTSLTIQCQVDSQVTMMFWYRQQPGQSLTLIATANQGSEATYESGFVIDKFPISRPNLTFSTLTVSNMSPEDSSIYLCSAREGTGANVLTFGAGSRLTVL.

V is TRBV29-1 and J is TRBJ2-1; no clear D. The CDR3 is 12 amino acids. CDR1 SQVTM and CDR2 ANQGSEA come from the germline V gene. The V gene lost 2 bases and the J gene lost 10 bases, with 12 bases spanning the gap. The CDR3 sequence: CSVEKASQEQFF. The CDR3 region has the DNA TGCAGCGTTGAAAAAGCGTCCCAAGAGCAGTTCTTC.

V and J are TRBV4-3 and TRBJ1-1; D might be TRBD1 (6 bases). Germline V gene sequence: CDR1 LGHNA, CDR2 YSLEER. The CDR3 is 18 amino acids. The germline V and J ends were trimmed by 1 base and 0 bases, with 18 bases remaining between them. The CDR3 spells CASSQGEDRDLMNTEAFF. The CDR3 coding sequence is TGCGCCAGCAGCCAAGGTGAGGACAGAGACCTCATGAACACTGAAGCTTTCTTT.

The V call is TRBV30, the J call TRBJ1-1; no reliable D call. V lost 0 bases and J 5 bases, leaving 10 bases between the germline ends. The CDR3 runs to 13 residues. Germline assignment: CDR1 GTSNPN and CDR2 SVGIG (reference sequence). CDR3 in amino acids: CAWSVRQQTEAFF. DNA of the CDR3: TGTGCCTGGAGTGTACGCCAGCAAACTGAAGCTTTCTTT. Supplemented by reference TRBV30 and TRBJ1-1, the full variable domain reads SQTIHQWPATLVQPVGSPLSLECTVEGTSNPNLYWYRQAAGRGLQLLFYSVGIGQISSEVPQNLSASRPQDRQFILSSKKLLLSDSGFYLCAWSVRQQTEAFFGQGTRLTVV.

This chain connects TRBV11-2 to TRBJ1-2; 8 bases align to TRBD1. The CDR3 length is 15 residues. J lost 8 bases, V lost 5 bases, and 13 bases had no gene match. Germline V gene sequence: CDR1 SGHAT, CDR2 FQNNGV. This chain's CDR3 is CASSTLRGRGRGYTF. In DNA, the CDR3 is TGTGCCAGCAGCACCCTCAGGGGGCGCGGTCGGGGCTACACCTTC.

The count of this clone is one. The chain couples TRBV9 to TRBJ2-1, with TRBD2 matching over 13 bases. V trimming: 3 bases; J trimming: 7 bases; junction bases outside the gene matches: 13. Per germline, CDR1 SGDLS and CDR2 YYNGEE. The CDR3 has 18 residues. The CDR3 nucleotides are TGTGCCAGCAGCGGGGGACTAGCGGGGAGACCTCCCCAGAATGAGCAGTTCTTC. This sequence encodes CASSGGLAGRPPQNEQFF.

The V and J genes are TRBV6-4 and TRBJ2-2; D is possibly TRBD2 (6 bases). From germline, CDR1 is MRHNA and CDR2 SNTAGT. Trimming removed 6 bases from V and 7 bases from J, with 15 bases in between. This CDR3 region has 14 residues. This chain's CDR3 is CASSEAGGIGELFF. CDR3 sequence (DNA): TGTGCCAGCAGCGAGGCTGGGGGGATCGGGGAGCTGTTTTTT.

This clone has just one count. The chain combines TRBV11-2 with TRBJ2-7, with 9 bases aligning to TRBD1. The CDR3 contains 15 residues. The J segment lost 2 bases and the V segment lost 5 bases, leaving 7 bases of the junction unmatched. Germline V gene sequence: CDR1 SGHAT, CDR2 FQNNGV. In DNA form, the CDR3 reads TGTGCCAGCAGCCATCTCCGGGACAGGGCCTACGAGCAGTACTTC. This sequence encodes CASSHLRDRAYEQYF.

CDR3 DNA sequence: TGTGCCAGCAGCCCTCCTGGGGGGAACACTGAAGCTTTCTTT. This codes for CASSPPGGNTEAFF. The J gene is TRBJ1-1, the V gene TRBV2; perhaps TRBD1 as D (5 bases). Germline CDR1 reads SNHLY; CDR2 reads FYNNEI. V lost 6 bases and J lost 1, with 12 bases in between. This CDR3 region has 14 residues. Drawing the rest from reference TRBV2 and TRBJ1-1, the complete variable domain is EPEVTQTPSHQVTQMGQEVILRCVPISNHLYFYWYRQILGQKVEFLVSFYNNEISEKSEIFDDQFSVERPDGSNFTLKIRSTKLEDSAMYFCASSPPGGNTEAFFGQGTRLTVV.

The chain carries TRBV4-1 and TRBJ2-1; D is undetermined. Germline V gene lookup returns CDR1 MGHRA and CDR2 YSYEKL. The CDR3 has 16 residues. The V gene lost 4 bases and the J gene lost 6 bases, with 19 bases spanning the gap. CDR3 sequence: CASSPHDMGFSNEQFF. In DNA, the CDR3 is TGCGCCAGCAGCCCCCACGACATGGGTTTTAGCAATGAGCAGTTCTTC.

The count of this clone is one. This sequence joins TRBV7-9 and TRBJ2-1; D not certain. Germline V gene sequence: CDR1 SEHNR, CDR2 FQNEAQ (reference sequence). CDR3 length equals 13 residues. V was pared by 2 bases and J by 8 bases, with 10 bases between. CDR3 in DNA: TGTGCCAGCAGCTTAAGGGCCCAGGATGAGCAGTTCTTC. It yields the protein CASSLRAQDEQFF.

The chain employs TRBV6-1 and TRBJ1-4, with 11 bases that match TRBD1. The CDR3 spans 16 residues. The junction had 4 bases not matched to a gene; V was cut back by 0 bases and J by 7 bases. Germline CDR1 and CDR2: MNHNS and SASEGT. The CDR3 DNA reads TGTGCCAGCAGTGAAGCGGAGGGGACAGGGGGTGAAAAACTGTTTTTT. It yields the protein CASSEAEGTGGEKLFF.

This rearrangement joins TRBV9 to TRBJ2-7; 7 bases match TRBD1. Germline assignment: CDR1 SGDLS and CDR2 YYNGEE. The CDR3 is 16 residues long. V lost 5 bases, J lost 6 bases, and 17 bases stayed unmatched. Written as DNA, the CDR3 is TGTGCCAGCAGTCATCCAGACAGGGCCCTCTCGGGCGAGCAGTACTTC. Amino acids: CASSHPDRALSGEQYF.

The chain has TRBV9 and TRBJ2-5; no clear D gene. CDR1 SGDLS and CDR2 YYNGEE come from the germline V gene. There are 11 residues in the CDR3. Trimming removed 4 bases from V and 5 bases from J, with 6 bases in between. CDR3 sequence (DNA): TGTGCCAGCAGCTCCGCGGAGACCCAGTACTTC. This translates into CASSSAETQYF. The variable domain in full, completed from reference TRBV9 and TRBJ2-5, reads DSGVTQTPKHLITATGQRVTLRCSPRSGDLSVYWYQQSLDQGLQFLIQYYNGEERAKGNILERFSAQQFPDLHSELNLSSLELGDSALYFCASSSAETQYFGPGTRLLVL.

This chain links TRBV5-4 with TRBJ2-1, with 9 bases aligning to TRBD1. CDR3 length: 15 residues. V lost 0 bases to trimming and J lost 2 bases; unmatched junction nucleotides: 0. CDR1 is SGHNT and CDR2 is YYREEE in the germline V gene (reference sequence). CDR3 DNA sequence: TGTGCCAGCAGCTTGGGACAGGGGGCCTACAATGAGCAGTTCTTC. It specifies CASSLGQGAYNEQFF.

The CDR3 sequence: CASSYSRWSGYTF. Here the CDR3 DNA reads TGTGCCAGCAGTTACTCAAGGTGGTCTGGCTACACCTTC. V usage is TRBV6-5 and J usage is TRBJ1-2, with D unresolved. V was cut by 0 bases and J by 7 bases, with 9 bases left in between. CDR3 length equals 13 residues. CDR1 and CDR2 (germline): MNHEY, SVGAGI.

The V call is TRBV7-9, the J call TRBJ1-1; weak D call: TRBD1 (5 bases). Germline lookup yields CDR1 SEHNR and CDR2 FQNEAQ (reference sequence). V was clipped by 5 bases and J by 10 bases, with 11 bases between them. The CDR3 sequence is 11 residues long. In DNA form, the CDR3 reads TGTGCCAGCAGCCCGGGGACGGGAGCTTTCTTT. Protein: CASSPGTGAFF. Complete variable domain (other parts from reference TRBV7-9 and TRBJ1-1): DTGVSQNPRHKITKRGQNVTFRCDPISEHNRLYWYRQTLGQGPEFLTYFQNEAQLEKSRLLSDRFSAERPKGSFSTLEIQRTEQGDSAMYLCASSPGTGAFFGQGTRLTVV.

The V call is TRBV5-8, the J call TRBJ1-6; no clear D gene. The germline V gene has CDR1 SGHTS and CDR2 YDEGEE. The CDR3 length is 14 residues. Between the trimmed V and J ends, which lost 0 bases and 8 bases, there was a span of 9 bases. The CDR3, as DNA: TGTGCCAGCAGCTTGGTGGGCAGTCATTCACCCCTCCACTTT. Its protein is CASSLVGSHSPLHF.

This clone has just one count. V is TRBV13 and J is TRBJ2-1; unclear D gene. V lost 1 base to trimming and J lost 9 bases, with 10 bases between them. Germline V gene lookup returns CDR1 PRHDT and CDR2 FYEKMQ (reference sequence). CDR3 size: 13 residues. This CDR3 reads CASSLDGSREQFF. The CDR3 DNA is TGTGCCAGCAGCTTAGACGGATCTCGTGAGCAGTTCTTC.

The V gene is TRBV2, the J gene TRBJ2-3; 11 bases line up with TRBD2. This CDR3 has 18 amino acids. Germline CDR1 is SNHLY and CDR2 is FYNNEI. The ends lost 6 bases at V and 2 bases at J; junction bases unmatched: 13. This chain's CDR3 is CASSPLGVAGGLTDTQYF. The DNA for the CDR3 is TGTGCCAGCAGCCCCCTTGGGGTAGCGGGGGGGCTCACAGATACGCAGTATTTT.

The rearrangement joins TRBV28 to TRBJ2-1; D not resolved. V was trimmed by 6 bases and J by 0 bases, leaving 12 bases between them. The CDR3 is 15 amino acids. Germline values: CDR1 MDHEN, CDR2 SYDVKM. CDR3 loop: CASSSVMSSYNEQFF. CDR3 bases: TGTGCCAGCAGCTCGGTTATGAGCTCCTACAATGAGCAGTTCTTC.